These T cell receptor beta chains were read from a single sample in a study of shared clonotypes between healthy human individuals. Sequencing was performed with immunoSEQ multiplex PCR; in TCRdb, only in-frame clones are kept and a portion is missing. The sample has some 510,000 clones, 70% to 80% seen once. Sample: PBMCs. The origin of the receptors is a woman between 35 and 50 years old in good health. Some clones in this sample may be carry-over from other donors' samples. Each CDR3 is given with its conserved first and last residue. The order of the fields is CDR3 DNA, CDR3 protein, V gene, D gene, clone size, J gene. A D gene is named only where the DNA matches it firmly. Size tells how often a clone was seen (once, few, many) or the class of an expanded clone, and some rows leave it out.

cdr3_nt: TGTGCCAGCATGGTCCTCGGGGTGAACACTGAAGCTTTCTTT
cdr3_aa: CASMVLGVNTEAFF
v_call: TRBV27
d_call: .
clone_size: once
j_call: TRBJ1-1

cdr3_nt: TGCAGCGTTGACCCTACCCAAAGTAACTATGGCTACACCTTC
cdr3_aa: CSVDPTQSNYGYTF
v_call: TRBV29-1
d_call: .
clone_size: .
j_call: TRBJ1-2

cdr3_nt: TGTGCCAGCAGACCTACAGGGAACCCAGCTAACTATGGCTACACCTTC
cdr3_aa: CASRPTGNPANYGYTF
v_call: TRBV6-6
d_call: .
clone_size: .
j_call: TRBJ1-2

cdr3_nt: TGCGCCAGCAGCTTCGGCTTCGACACCGGGGAGCTGTTTTTT
cdr3_aa: CASSFGFDTGELFF
v_call: TRBV5-1
d_call: .
clone_size: .
j_call: TRBJ2-2

cdr3_nt: TGTGCCAGCAGCTCAGCCGGGGCGGGAGTCTACAATGAGCAGTTCTTC
cdr3_aa: CASSSAGAGVYNEQFF
v_call: TRBV11-3
d_call: TRBD2
clone_size: .
j_call: TRBJ2-1

cdr3_nt: TGTGCCAGCAGTGAATCGGGGGTTGGGGCTGGCTACACCTTC
cdr3_aa: CASSESGVGAGYTF
v_call: TRBV2
d_call: .
clone_size: .
j_call: TRBJ1-2

cdr3_nt: TGTGCCAGCAGCATGGACGCTTTCTCCTACGAGCAGTACTTC
cdr3_aa: CASSMDAFSYEQYF
v_call: TRBV7-6
d_call: .
clone_size: .
j_call: TRBJ2-7

cdr3_nt: TGTGCCACCAGCAGAGGCGGGGCGCGGGGGGCCAACGTCCTGACTTTC
cdr3_aa: CATSRGGARGANVLTF
v_call: TRBV15
d_call: .
clone_size: many
j_call: TRBJ2-6

cdr3_nt: TGTGCCAGCAGCTTGGTGTGGGGACAGGGGAGGCACGAGCAGTACTTC
cdr3_aa: CASSLVWGQGRHEQYF
v_call: TRBV5-8
d_call: TRBD1
clone_size: .
j_call: TRBJ2-7

cdr3_nt: TGTGCCAGCAGCTTGAGAGGGTCAGGGGGCACTGAAGCTTTCTTT
cdr3_aa: CASSLRGSGGTEAFF
v_call: TRBV5-5
d_call: TRBD1
clone_size: .
j_call: TRBJ1-1

cdr3_nt: TGCGCCAGCAATCTGGGAGGCACAGATACGCAGTATTTT
cdr3_aa: CASNLGGTDTQYF
v_call: TRBV5-1
d_call: .
clone_size: .
j_call: TRBJ2-3

cdr3_nt: TGTGCCAGCTCACGTATGCGGGACAATGAGCAGTTCTTC
cdr3_aa: CASSRMRDNEQFF
v_call: TRBV18
d_call: .
clone_size: .
j_call: TRBJ2-1

cdr3_nt: TGTGCCATCAGTCCCGGGACAGGAGCAAACGAGCAGTACTTC
cdr3_aa: CAISPGTGANEQYF
v_call: TRBV10-3
d_call: TRBD1
clone_size: .
j_call: TRBJ2-7

cdr3_nt: TGTGCCAGCAGTCTCGGACTAGCGGCTACCTTCCAAGAGACCCAGTACTTC
cdr3_aa: CASSLGLAATFQETQYF
v_call: TRBV9
d_call: TRBD2
clone_size: .
j_call: TRBJ2-5

cdr3_nt: TGTGCCAGCAGGACTGGGGACACAACCGGGGAGCTGTTTTTT
cdr3_aa: CASRTGDTTGELFF
v_call: TRBV6-6
d_call: .
clone_size: few
j_call: TRBJ2-2

cdr3_nt: TGTGCCAGCAGTTTGGGCGGGCTTAGCACAGATACGCAGTATTTT
cdr3_aa: CASSLGGLSTDTQYF
v_call: TRBV28
d_call: .
clone_size: .
j_call: TRBJ2-3

cdr3_nt: TGTGCCAGCAGCTTACCAGGGCCTGGGGCCAACGTCCTGACTTTC
cdr3_aa: CASSLPGPGANVLTF
v_call: TRBV5-5
d_call: .
clone_size: .
j_call: TRBJ2-6

cdr3_nt: TGCGCCAGCAGCCTCGAAGAACTAGCGGGAAGTCTCGGGGAGCTGTTTTTT
cdr3_aa: CASSLEELAGSLGELFF
v_call: TRBV4-1
d_call: TRBD2
clone_size: .
j_call: TRBJ2-2

cdr3_nt: TGCGCCAGCAGCCAGCTCAATGAGCAGTTCTTC
cdr3_aa: CASSQLNEQFF
v_call: TRBV4-1
d_call: .
clone_size: .
j_call: TRBJ2-1

cdr3_nt: TGTGCCAGCAGTTACTCTACATGGGGCTCTGGAAACACCATATATTTT
cdr3_aa: CASSYSTWGSGNTIYF
v_call: TRBV6-5
d_call: .
clone_size: .
j_call: TRBJ1-3

cdr3_nt: TGTGCCAGTAGACAGGCCCGGGGGGGCGCGGGGAACACTGAAGCTTTCTTT
cdr3_aa: CASRQARGGAGNTEAFF
v_call: TRBV19
d_call: .
clone_size: few
j_call: TRBJ1-1

cdr3_nt: TGTGCCACCAGCGCTCAATTCCCTTACAGGGACTACGAGCAGTACTTC
cdr3_aa: CATSAQFPYRDYEQYF
v_call: TRBV15
d_call: .
clone_size: .
j_call: TRBJ2-7

cdr3_nt: TGCGCCAGCAGCCCGGCGGGACTAACGTACAATGAGCAGTTCTTC
cdr3_aa: CASSPAGLTYNEQFF
v_call: TRBV5-1
d_call: TRBD2
clone_size: .
j_call: TRBJ2-1

cdr3_nt: TGTGCCAGTAGTTCGGACAGGGGAGACACCGGGGAGCTGTTTTTT
cdr3_aa: CASSSDRGDTGELFF
v_call: TRBV19
d_call: TRBD1
clone_size: .
j_call: TRBJ2-2

cdr3_nt: TGCGCCAGCAGCCAAGTCGCCGGGACAGTCTTCTCCTACGAGCAGTACTTC
cdr3_aa: CASSQVAGTVFSYEQYF
v_call: TRBV4-1
d_call: TRBD1
clone_size: .
j_call: TRBJ2-7

cdr3_nt: TGTGCCAGTAGTATCCCGGGACTAGCACCTGAGCAGTTCTTC
cdr3_aa: CASSIPGLAPEQFF
v_call: TRBV19
d_call: TRBD2
clone_size: .
j_call: TRBJ2-1

cdr3_nt: TGTGCCAGCAGTGGCAGCAATCAGCCCCAGCATTTT
cdr3_aa: CASSGSNQPQHF
v_call: TRBV25-1
d_call: .
clone_size: .
j_call: TRBJ1-5

cdr3_nt: TGTGCCAGCAGCCCCCGACCGGACAGGGTCAATGAGCAGTTCTTC
cdr3_aa: CASSPRPDRVNEQFF
v_call: TRBV4-2
d_call: TRBD1
clone_size: .
j_call: TRBJ2-1

cdr3_nt: TGTGCCAGTAGTCGGGGCAGACTAGCGGGAGGACCGAGCTCCTACAATGAGCAGTTCTTC
cdr3_aa: CASSRGRLAGGPSSYNEQFF
v_call: TRBV19
d_call: TRBD2
clone_size: .
j_call: TRBJ2-1

cdr3_nt: TGTGCCAGCAGCTTAGGGATTACTGAAGCTTTCTTT
cdr3_aa: CASSLGITEAFF
v_call: TRBV7-9
d_call: .
clone_size: .
j_call: TRBJ1-1

cdr3_nt: TGTGCCAGCAGGCAGGCAGGGGTCCACGAGCAGTACTTC
cdr3_aa: CASRQAGVHEQYF
v_call: TRBV6-5
d_call: .
clone_size: many
j_call: TRBJ2-7

cdr3_nt: TGTGCCAGCAGCAGGACTAGCGAATACAATGAGCAGTTCTTC
cdr3_aa: CASSRTSEYNEQFF
v_call: TRBV5-5
d_call: TRBD2
clone_size: .
j_call: TRBJ2-1

cdr3_nt: TGTGCCAGCAGTGAATCGCGGGATACGCAGTATTTT
cdr3_aa: CASSESRDTQYF
v_call: TRBV25-1
d_call: .
clone_size: .
j_call: TRBJ2-3

cdr3_nt: TGTGCCAGTAGTGTCGGACTAGCGGGAATTTACGAGCAGTACTTC
cdr3_aa: CASSVGLAGIYEQYF
v_call: TRBV19
d_call: TRBD2
clone_size: .
j_call: TRBJ2-7

cdr3_nt: TGTGCCAGCTCATCCGGGTACCAAGAGACCCAGTACTTC
cdr3_aa: CASSSGYQETQYF
v_call: TRBV18
d_call: .
clone_size: many
j_call: TRBJ2-5

cdr3_nt: TGTGCCAGTAGTATAGGGCAGATGAACACTGAAGCTTTCTTT
cdr3_aa: CASSIGQMNTEAFF
v_call: TRBV19
d_call: .
clone_size: .
j_call: TRBJ1-1

cdr3_nt: TGTGCCAGCTCAGTACTCACGAACAGCTCCTACGAGCAGTACTTC
cdr3_aa: CASSVLTNSSYEQYF
v_call: TRBV18
d_call: .
clone_size: .
j_call: TRBJ2-7

cdr3_nt: TGCGCCAGCAGCTTGGCGTACCCTGGGGCCAACGTCCTGACTTTC
cdr3_aa: CASSLAYPGANVLTF
v_call: TRBV5-1
d_call: .
clone_size: .
j_call: TRBJ2-6

cdr3_nt: TGTGCCAGCAGCTTTGGGGAAGGAAACATTCAGTACTTC
cdr3_aa: CASSFGEGNIQYF
v_call: TRBV7-3
d_call: .
clone_size: .
j_call: TRBJ2-4

cdr3_nt: TGTGCCAGCAGTGAAGGGACGGTCACTGAAGCTTTCTTT
cdr3_aa: CASSEGTVTEAFF
v_call: TRBV6-1
d_call: .
clone_size: .
j_call: TRBJ1-1

cdr3_nt: TGTGCCCCCCGCGCCGTACCTGACCGGGAGGCGATTTCCTACGAGCAGTACTTC
cdr3_aa: CAPRAVPDREAISYEQYF
v_call: TRBV11-2
d_call: TRBD2
clone_size: .
j_call: TRBJ2-7

cdr3_nt: TGTGCCAGCAGTTTAGGACAGGGTCGTCAGCCCCAGCATTTT
cdr3_aa: CASSLGQGRQPQHF
v_call: TRBV6-5
d_call: TRBD1
clone_size: .
j_call: TRBJ1-5

cdr3_nt: TGTGCCACCAGCAGAGGACAAACCCAAGAGACCCAGTACTTC
cdr3_aa: CATSRGQTQETQYF
v_call: TRBV15
d_call: .
clone_size: many
j_call: TRBJ2-5

cdr3_nt: TGTGCCAGCAGCTACAAAGAGACCCAGTACTTC
cdr3_aa: CASSYKETQYF
v_call: TRBV5-8
d_call: .
clone_size: .
j_call: TRBJ2-5

cdr3_nt: TGTGCCAGCAGTACAGGACCGCCCTCCTACGAGCAGTACTTC
cdr3_aa: CASSTGPPSYEQYF
v_call: TRBV28
d_call: .
clone_size: .
j_call: TRBJ2-7

cdr3_nt: TGTGCCAGCAGCTTGGAGGATCGCTATGGCTACACCTTC
cdr3_aa: CASSLEDRYGYTF
v_call: TRBV5-4
d_call: .
clone_size: .
j_call: TRBJ1-2

cdr3_nt: TGTGCCAGCAGTTGGGGCGCGAGGGGCACCGGGGAGCTGTTTTTT
cdr3_aa: CASSWGARGTGELFF
v_call: TRBV28
d_call: .
clone_size: .
j_call: TRBJ2-2

cdr3_nt: TGTGCCAGCAGCTTAGTCACCGGGGAGCTGTTTTTT
cdr3_aa: CASSLVTGELFF
v_call: TRBV7-3
d_call: .
clone_size: .
j_call: TRBJ2-2

cdr3_nt: TGTGCCAGTAGGCTATACACTAGCACAGATACGCAGTATTTT
cdr3_aa: CASRLYTSTDTQYF
v_call: TRBV19
d_call: .
clone_size: .
j_call: TRBJ2-3

cdr3_nt: TGCGCCAGCAGCTTGGATTACAGCTATGGCTACACCTTC
cdr3_aa: CASSLDYSYGYTF
v_call: TRBV5-1
d_call: .
clone_size: .
j_call: TRBJ1-2

cdr3_nt: TGTGCCAGCAGGCTAGCGGGAGTCCAAGAGACCCAGTACTTC
cdr3_aa: CASRLAGVQETQYF
v_call: TRBV2
d_call: TRBD2
clone_size: .
j_call: TRBJ2-5

cdr3_nt: TGTGCCAGTAGTATTACCCGGCAAGAGACCCAGTACTTC
cdr3_aa: CASSITRQETQYF
v_call: TRBV19
d_call: .
clone_size: .
j_call: TRBJ2-5